One and the same sample provided the 20 T cell receptor beta chains below, sequenced in a study of OX40 agonist ivuxolimab in advanced cancers. Using immunoSEQ multiplex PCR, the repertoire was profiled, and TCRdb retains in-frame clones only, with some absent. Of 35,000 or so clones listed, about 80% were seen once; the top ten hold 1.8%. The sequencing here drew on CD4+ or CD8+ T cells sorted from blood, taken in a trial of the OX40 agonist ivuxolimab. The receptors were gathered from an adult with an advanced solid tumor such as melanoma, head and neck, liver or kidney cancer.

The chain links TRBV5-1 to TRBJ2-1; unclear D gene. This CDR3 is 13 amino acids long. Trimming cost V 0 bases and J 6 bases, with 7 bases left between them. CDR1 SGHRS and CDR2 YFSETQ come from the germline V gene. DNA of the CDR3: TGCGCCAGCAGCTTGGCCTCTCTCAATGAGCAGTTCTTC. Its protein product is CASSLASLNEQFF. Combining the CDR3 with reference TRBV5-1 and TRBJ2-1 gives the whole variable domain KAGVTQTPRYLIKTRGQQVTLSCSPISGHRSVSWYQQTPGQGLQFLFEYFSETQRNKGNFPGRFSGRQFSNSRSEMNVSTLELGDSALYLCASSLASLNEQFFGPGTRLTVL.

CDR3: CASSGGGEQFF. For the CDR3, the DNA is TGTGCCAGCTCCGGTGGGGGTGAGCAGTTCTTC. This chain connects TRBV7-8 to TRBJ2-1; D possibly matches TRBD1 or TRBD2 (5 bases each). Germline V CDR1 and CDR2: SGHVS, FQNEAQ. The CDR3 totals 11 residues. The V end was cut by 8 bases, the J end by 9 bases, with 11 bases between.

The rearrangement uses TRBV30 and TRBJ2-7, with 8 nucleotides matching TRBD1. CDR1 GTSNPN and CDR2 SVGIG come from the germline V gene (reference sequence). Losses at the gene ends were 5 bases for V and 5 bases for J; bases not matched to a gene: 11. The CDR3 has 14 amino acids. CDR3 in amino acids: CAWARGQGGDEQYF. The DNA of the CDR3 is TGTGCCTGGGCTCGCGGACAGGGTGGAGACGAGCAGTACTTC.

With respect to this clone: Other DNA sequences in the sample encode the same CDR3. The rearrangement uses TRBV9 and TRBJ1-2; D possibly corresponds to TRBD1 (6 bases). Trimming cost V 0 bases and J 2 bases, with 8 bases left between them. CDR1 SGDLS and CDR2 YYNGEE come from the germline V gene. CDR3 size: 14 residues. CDR3 nucleotide sequence: TGTGCCAGCAGCGTAGTAGGGACAAACTATGGCTACACCTTC. Protein: CASSVVGTNYGYTF.

This clone was found once. V is TRBV5-1 and J is TRBJ2-5; 10 nucleotides align to TRBD2. The CDR3 contains 16 residues. V gave up 0 bases and J gave up 1 base; unmatched junction bases: 3. CDR1 is SGHRS, CDR2 YFSETQ, per germline. The CDR3 reads CASSLVASGGQETQYF. Here the CDR3 DNA reads TGCGCCAGCAGCTTGGTAGCTAGCGGGGGCCAAGAGACCCAGTACTTC.

This rearrangement joins TRBV18 to TRBJ2-1, with D possibly TRBD2 on 7 matching bases. CDR1 is KGHSH, CDR2 LQKENI, per germline. The germline V and J ends were trimmed by 4 bases and 5 bases, with 15 bases remaining between them. The CDR3 extends over 15 amino acids. DNA of the CDR3: TGTGCCAGCTCACTTTCCGGGGGGCTCCACAATGAGCAGTTCTTC. It is translated as CASSLSGGLHNEQFF.

J is TRBJ1-2 and V is TRBV27; a weak D match, TRBD1 (5 bases). V lost 6 bases, J lost 5 bases, and 16 bases lay in between. Per germline, CDR1 MNHEY and CDR2 SMNVEV (reference sequence). The CDR3 has 14 residues. The CDR3 here is CASRDTGSRYGYTF. DNA of the CDR3: TGTGCCAGCAGAGATACAGGCTCTAGATATGGCTACACCTTC.

This sequence joins TRBV4-2 and TRBJ1-2; D not resolved. The CDR3 extends over 16 amino acids. Germline V gives CDR1 LGHNA, CDR2 YNFKEQ. V was trimmed by 1 base and J by 0 bases, leaving 12 bases between them. CDR3 DNA: TGTGCCAGCAGCCAAGCGGAAGGCAGCTCTAACTATGGCTACACCTTC. It specifies CASSQAEGSSNYGYTF.

The rearrangement links TRBV5-8 to TRBJ2-5, with 15 bases that match TRBD2. The germline gives CDR1 SGHTS, CDR2 YDEGEE. The CDR3 runs 16 residues. With 5 bases clipped from V and 5 bases from J, the junction kept 7 bases outside the gene matches. The DNA for the CDR3 is TGTGCCAGCAGTCCCGGGACTAGCGGGGGGTCTGAGACCCAGTACTTC. This codes for CASSPGTSGGSETQYF.

V and J are TRBV10-3 and TRBJ2-7, with 7 bases lining up with TRBD2. In germline, CDR1 is ENHRY, CDR2 SYGVKD. The CDR3 totals 14 residues. V shed 1 base, J shed 4 bases, and the junction held 4 bases outside the gene matches. The DNA of the CDR3 is TGTGCCATCAGTGAGTTGCGGGGAGGGTACGAGCAGTACTTC. This encodes CAISELRGGYEQYF.

The chain uses TRBV21-1 and TRBJ2-7; the table's D gene call, TRBD1, was not cross checked with the DNA. TRBV21-1 is flagged as a pseudogene. CDR3 length: 15 residues. CDR3 sequence: CASSKGRDNYYEQYF. DNA for the CDR3: TGTGCCAGCAGCAAAGGTCGGGACAATTACTACGAGCAGTACTTC.

By share, this clone ranks as medium-sized. The chain carries TRBV10-1 and TRBJ1-3, with 7 bases matching TRBD1. Looked up from germline, CDR1 is WNHNN and CDR2 is SYGVQD (reference sequence). Trimming removed 7 bases from V and 0 bases from J; junction bases left unmatched: 6. The length of the CDR3 is 15 residues. CDR3 nucleotides: TGCGCCAGCACTCTAGGACAGGTCTCTGGAAACACCATATATTTT. Translating it yields CASTLGQVSGNTIYF.

The chain employs TRBV6-5 and TRBJ1-3; no clear D. CDR3 length: 16 amino acids. Between the trimmed V and J ends, which lost 0 bases and 0 bases, there was a span of 9 bases. Germline values: CDR1 MNHEY, CDR2 SVGAGI. The CDR3 sequence is CASSYSAVSSGNTIYF. As DNA, the CDR3 is TGTGCCAGCAGTTACTCGGCGGTGAGCTCTGGAAACACCATATATTTT.

This clone was recorded a few times. The chain is built from TRBV19 and TRBJ1-2; D perhaps matches TRBD1 (6 bases). The CDR3 totals 12 residues. V lost 6 bases, J lost 6 bases, and 11 bases lay in between. Germline V gene sequence: CDR1 LNHDA, CDR2 SQIVND (reference sequence). The CDR3: CASRDSGHGYTF. The CDR3 nucleotides are TGTGCCAGTAGGGACAGCGGCCATGGCTACACCTTC.

The chain recombines TRBV18 with TRBJ2-5, with 7 bases matching TRBD1. The CDR3 spans 14 residues. Germline loops: CDR1 KGHSH, CDR2 LQKENI. J lost 5 bases, V lost 4 bases, and 7 bases had no gene match. The CDR3 loop reads CASSRTGRRETQYF. In DNA, the CDR3 is TGTGCCAGCTCACGGACAGGCCGGAGGGAGACCCAGTACTTC.

The rearrangement links TRBV29-1 to TRBJ1-4; weak D call: TRBD1 (5 bases). There are 10 residues in the CDR3. Per the germline V gene, CDR1 is SQVTM and CDR2 is ANQGSEA. V gave up 7 bases and J gave up 6 bases, with 6 bases separating them. The CDR3 sequence: CSGGDEKLFF. CDR3 bases: TGCAGCGGGGGGGATGAAAAACTGTTTTTT.

The J gene is TRBJ2-3, the V gene TRBV10-3; 7 bases are shared with TRBD2. The junction had 3 bases not matched to a gene; V was cut back by 6 bases and J by 6 bases. CDR1 and CDR2 (germline): ENHRY, SYGVKD. The CDR3 consists of 12 residues. The CDR3 reads CAIRGGEDTQYF. As DNA, the CDR3 is TGTGCCATCAGGGGGGGGGAGGATACGCAGTATTTT.

This clone was recorded only once. The chain joins TRBV7-2 to TRBJ2-7, with 7 bases that match TRBD1. The CDR3 is made up of 13 amino acids. Per the germline V gene, CDR1 is SGHTA and CDR2 is FQGNSA. Trimming at V came to 5 bases and at J to 4 bases, leaving 5 bases not matched to a gene. CDR3 region: CASSRGPVYEQYF. The CDR3 bases are TGTGCCAGCAGCAGGGGGCCGGTATACGAGCAGTACTTC.

The rearrangement joins TRBV28 to TRBJ1-3; the D is unclear. V was pared by 7 bases and J by 2 bases, with 12 bases between. CDR3 size: 14 residues. Germline V gene sequence: CDR1 MDHEN, CDR2 SYDVKM. CDR3 amino acids: CASKPGQAGNTIYF. The CDR3 nucleotides are TGTGCCAGCAAACCGGGCCAGGCTGGAAACACCATATATTTT.

This rearrangement joins TRBV18 to TRBJ2-5; D unclear. From germline, CDR1 is KGHSH and CDR2 LQKENI. The V end was cut by 3 bases, the J end by 3 bases, with 14 bases between. CDR3 size: 15 residues. The DNA of the CDR3 is TGTGCCAGCTCACCGAGACTCAATTCGGAAGAGACCCAGTACTTC. Encoded protein: CASSPRLNSEETQYF. Full variable domain (outside the CDR3, taken from reference TRBV18 and TRBJ2-5): NAGVMQNPRHLVRRRGQEARLRCSPMKGHSHVYWYRQLPEEGLKFMVYLQKENIIDESGMPKERFSAEFPKEGPSILRIQQVVRGDSAAYFCASSPRLNSEETQYFGPGTRLLVL.